This TCR beta chain is from a study of PD-1 blockade in classical Hodgkin lymphoma. The study's findings and limits: Healthy donors reportedly exceeded newly diagnosed patients in baseline TCR diversity.

Every patient had relapsed following autologous stem cell transplantation, and cohorts differed in brentuximab vedotin exposure. Libraries were prepared by immunoSEQ multiplex PCR; TCRdb keeps only in-frame clonotypes and omits some of them. This sample has 25,000 to 35,000 clones, with roughly 80% found just once. As for this clone: Antigen unknown.

Germline V gene data show CDR1 as LGHNA and CDR2 as YSLEER. This CDR3 is built from 12 residues. V was clipped by 4 bases and J by 7 bases, with 9 bases between them. The chain joins TRBV4-3 to TRBJ2-3, with TRBD2 as a possible D gene (5 bases). The input for sequencing was peripheral blood mononuclear cells (PBMCs), taken before the second cycle of nivolumab. This sequence was found in a human donor with classical Hodgkin lymphoma. CDR3 region: CASSPRGNTQYF. In DNA form, the CDR3 reads TGCGCCAGCAGCCCCCGGGGAAATACGCAGTATTTT.